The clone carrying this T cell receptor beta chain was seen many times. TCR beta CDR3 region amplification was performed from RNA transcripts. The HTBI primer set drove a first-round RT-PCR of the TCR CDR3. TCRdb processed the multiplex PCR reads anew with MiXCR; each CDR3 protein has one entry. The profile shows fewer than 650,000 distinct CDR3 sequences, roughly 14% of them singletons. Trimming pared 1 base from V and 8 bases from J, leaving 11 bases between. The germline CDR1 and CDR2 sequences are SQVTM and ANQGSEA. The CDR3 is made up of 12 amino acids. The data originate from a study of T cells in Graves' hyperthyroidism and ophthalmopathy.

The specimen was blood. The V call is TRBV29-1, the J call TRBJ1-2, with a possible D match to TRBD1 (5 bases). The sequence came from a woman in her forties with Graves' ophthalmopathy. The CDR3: CSVEGDQGGYTF. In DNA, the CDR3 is TGCAGCGTTGAAGGAGATCAGGGAGGCTACACCTTC.